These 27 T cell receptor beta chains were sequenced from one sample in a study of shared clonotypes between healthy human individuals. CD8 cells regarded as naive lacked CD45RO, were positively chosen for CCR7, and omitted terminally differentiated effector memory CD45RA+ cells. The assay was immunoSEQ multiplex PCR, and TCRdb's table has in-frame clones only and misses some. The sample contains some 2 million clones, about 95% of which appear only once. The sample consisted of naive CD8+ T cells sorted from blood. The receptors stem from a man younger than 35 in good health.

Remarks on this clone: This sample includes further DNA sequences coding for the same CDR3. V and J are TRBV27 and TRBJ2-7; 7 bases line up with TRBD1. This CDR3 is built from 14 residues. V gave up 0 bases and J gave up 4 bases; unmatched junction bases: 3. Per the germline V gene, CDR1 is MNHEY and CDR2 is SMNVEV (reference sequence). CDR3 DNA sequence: TGTGCCAGCAGTTTATCAGGGGGCTTTTACGAGCAGTACTTC. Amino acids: CASSLSGGFYEQYF.

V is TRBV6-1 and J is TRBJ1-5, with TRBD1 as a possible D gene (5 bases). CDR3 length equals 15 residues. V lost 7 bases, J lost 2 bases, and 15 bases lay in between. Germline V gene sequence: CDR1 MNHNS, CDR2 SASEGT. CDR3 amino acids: CASNRRTYGNQPQHF. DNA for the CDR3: TGTGCCAGCAATCGTCGGACATATGGCAATCAGCCCCAGCATTTT.

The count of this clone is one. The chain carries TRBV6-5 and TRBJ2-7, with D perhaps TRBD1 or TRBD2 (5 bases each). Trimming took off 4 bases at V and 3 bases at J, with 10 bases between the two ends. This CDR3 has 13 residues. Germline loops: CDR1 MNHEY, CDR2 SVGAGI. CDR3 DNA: TGTGCCAGCAGTTGGGGACCCCTCTACGAGCAGTACTTC. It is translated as CASSWGPLYEQYF.

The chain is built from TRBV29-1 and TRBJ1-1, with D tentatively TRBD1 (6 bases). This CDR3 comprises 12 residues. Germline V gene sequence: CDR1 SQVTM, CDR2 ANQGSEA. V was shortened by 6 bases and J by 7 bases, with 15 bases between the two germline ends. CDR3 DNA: TGCAGCGTCGCTCAAGGGGGACTTGAAGCTTTCTTT. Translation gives CSVAQGGLEAFF.

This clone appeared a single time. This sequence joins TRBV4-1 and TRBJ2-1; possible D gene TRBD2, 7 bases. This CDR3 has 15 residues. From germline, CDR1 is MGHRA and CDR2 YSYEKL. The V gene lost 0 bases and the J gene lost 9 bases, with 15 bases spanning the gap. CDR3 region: CASSQDLGGRGEQFF. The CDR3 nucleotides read TGCGCCAGCAGCCAAGATCTCGGGGGGCGCGGTGAGCAGTTCTTC.

CDR3 sequence reads: CASREGNSYGYTF. CDR3 bases: TGTGCCAGCCGAGAGGGGAATAGCTATGGCTACACCTTC. This sequence joins TRBV9 and TRBJ1-2; D may be TRBD1 (5 bases). Trimming left V 7 bases short and J 4 bases short, with 14 bases between. The CDR3 contains 13 residues. Germline CDR1 SGDLS, CDR2 YYNGEE. Drawing the rest from reference TRBV9 and TRBJ1-2, the complete variable domain is DSGVTQTPKHLITATGQRVTLRCSPRSGDLSVYWYQQSLDQGLQFLIQYYNGEERAKGNILERFSAQQFPDLHSELNLSSLELGDSALYFCASREGNSYGYTFGSGTRLTVV.

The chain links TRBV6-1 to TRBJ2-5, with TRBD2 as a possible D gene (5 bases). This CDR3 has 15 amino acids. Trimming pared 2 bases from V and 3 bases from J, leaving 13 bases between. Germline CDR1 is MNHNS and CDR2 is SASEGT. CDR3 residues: CASSELWAGKETQYF. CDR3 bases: TGTGCCAGCAGTGAACTGTGGGCCGGGAAAGAGACCCAGTACTTC.

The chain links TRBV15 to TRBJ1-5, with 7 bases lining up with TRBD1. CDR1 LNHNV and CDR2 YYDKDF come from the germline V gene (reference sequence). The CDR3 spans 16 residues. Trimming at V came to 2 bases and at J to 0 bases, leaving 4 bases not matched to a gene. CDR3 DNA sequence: TGTGCCACCAGCAGAAAACAGGGGCCTAGCAATCAGCCCCAGCATTTT. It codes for CATSRKQGPSNQPQHF.

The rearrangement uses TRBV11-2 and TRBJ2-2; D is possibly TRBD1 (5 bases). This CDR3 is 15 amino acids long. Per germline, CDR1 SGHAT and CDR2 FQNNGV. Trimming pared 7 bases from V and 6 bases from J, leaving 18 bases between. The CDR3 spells CASIPGYIGAGELFF. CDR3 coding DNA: TGTGCCAGCATCCCAGGGTATATTGGTGCCGGGGAGCTGTTTTTT.

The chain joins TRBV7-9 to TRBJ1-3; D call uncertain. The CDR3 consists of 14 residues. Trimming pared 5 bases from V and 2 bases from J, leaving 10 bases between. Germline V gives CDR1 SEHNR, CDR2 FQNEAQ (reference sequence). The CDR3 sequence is CASSPTLAGNTIYF. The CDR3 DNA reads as TGTGCCAGCAGCCCGACTTTAGCTGGAAACACCATATATTTT.

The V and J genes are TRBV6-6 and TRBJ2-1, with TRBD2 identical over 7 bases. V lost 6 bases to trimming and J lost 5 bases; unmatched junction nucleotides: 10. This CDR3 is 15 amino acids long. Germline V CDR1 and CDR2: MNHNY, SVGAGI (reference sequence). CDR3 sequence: CASSQNLAADNEQFF. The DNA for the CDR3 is TGTGCCAGCAGCCAAAACCTAGCGGCCGACAATGAGCAGTTCTTC.

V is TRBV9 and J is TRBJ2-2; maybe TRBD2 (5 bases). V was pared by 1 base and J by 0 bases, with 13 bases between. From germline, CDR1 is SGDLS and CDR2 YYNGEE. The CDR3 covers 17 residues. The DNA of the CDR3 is TGTGCCAGCAGCGTATCTGAGGGAGCTACGAACACCGGGGAGCTGTTTTTT. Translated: CASSVSEGATNTGELFF.

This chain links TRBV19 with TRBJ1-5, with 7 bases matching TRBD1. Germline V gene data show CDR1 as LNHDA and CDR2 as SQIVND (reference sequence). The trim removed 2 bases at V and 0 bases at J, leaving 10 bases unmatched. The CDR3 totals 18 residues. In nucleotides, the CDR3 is TGTGCCAGTAGTATACACCGGGGACAGTTTTATAGCAATCAGCCCCAGCATTTT. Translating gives CASSIHRGQFYSNQPQHF.

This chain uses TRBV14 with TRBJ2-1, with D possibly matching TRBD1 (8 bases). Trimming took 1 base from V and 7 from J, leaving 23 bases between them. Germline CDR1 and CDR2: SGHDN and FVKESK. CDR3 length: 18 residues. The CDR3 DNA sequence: TGTGCCAGCAGCCAAGTTGATGGGATACAGGGGGGGATAAATGAGCAGTTCTTC. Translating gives CASSQVDGIQGGINEQFF.

As DNA, the CDR3 is TGTGCCAGCAGTTACAGCGGGGTACTCGAGACCCAGTACTTC. Its translation: CASSYSGVLETQYF. The V and J genes are TRBV6-5 and TRBJ2-5; TRBD2 agrees at 7 bases. The CDR3 contains 14 residues. The V gene end was trimmed by 2 bases and the J gene end by 5 bases; junction bases not matched to a gene: 5. Germline V gene sequence: CDR1 MNHEY, CDR2 SVGAGI.

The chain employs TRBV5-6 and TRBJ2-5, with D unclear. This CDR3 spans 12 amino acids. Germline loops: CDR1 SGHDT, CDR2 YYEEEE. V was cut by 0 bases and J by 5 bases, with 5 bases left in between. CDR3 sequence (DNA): TGTGCCAGCAGCTTGGATTTGGAGACCCAGTACTTC. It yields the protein CASSLDLETQYF.

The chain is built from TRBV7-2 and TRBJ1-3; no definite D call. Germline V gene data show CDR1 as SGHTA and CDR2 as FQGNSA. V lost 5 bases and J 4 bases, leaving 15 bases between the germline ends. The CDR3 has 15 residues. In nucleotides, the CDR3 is TGTGCCAGCAGCCTAACAGTAACTTCGGGAAACACCATATATTTT. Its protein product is CASSLTVTSGNTIYF.

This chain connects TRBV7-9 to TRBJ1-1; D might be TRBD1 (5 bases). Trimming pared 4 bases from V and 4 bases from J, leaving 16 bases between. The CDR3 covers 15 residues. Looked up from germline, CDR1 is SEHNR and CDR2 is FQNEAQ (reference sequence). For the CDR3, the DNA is TGTGCCAGCAGCTCACAAACACAGGCGGGCACTGAAGCTTTCTTT. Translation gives CASSSQTQAGTEAFF.

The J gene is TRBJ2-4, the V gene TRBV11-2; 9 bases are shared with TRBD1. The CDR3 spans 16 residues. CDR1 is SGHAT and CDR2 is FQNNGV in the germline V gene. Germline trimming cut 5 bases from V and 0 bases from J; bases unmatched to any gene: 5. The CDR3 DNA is TGTGCCAGCAGCACCGGACAGGGGCTAGCCAAAAACATTCAGTACTTC. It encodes CASSTGQGLAKNIQYF.

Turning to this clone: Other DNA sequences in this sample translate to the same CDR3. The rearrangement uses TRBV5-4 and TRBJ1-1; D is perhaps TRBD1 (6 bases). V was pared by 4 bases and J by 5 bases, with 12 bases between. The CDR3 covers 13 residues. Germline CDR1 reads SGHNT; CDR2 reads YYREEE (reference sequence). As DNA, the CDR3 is TGTGCCAGCAGCCCCGGGGGCGGAACTGAAGCTTTCTTT. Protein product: CASSPGGGTEAFF.

CDR3: CASSQAGGSYNSPLHF. CDR3 coding DNA: TGTGCCAGCAGCCAGGCCGGGGGTTCCTATAATTCACCCCTCCACTTT. The rearrangement uses TRBV13 and TRBJ1-6; TRBD1 is a possible D gene (5 bases). In germline, CDR1 is PRHDT, CDR2 FYEKMQ (reference sequence). CDR3 size: 16 residues. V lost 5 bases and J 1 base, leaving 12 bases between the germline ends.

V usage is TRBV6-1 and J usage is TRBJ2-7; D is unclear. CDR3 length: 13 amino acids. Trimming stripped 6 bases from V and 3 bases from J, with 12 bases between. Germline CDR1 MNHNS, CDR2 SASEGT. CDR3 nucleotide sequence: TGTGCCAGCAGGGAAATAGTGAGCTACGAGCAGTACTTC. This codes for CASREIVSYEQYF.

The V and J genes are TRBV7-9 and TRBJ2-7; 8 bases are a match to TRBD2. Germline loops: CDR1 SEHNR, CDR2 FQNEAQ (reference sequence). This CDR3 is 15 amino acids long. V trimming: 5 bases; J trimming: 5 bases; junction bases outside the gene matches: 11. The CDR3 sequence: CASSHPGTRKDEQYF. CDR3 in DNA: TGTGCCAGCAGCCACCCCGGGACTAGAAAGGACGAGCAGTACTTC.

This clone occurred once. The CDR3 DNA reads as TGTGCCAGCAGTTTAGTAGGAGGGGCGGAGACCCAGTACTTC. The encoded protein is CASSLVGGAETQYF. V gene TRBV27 combines with J gene TRBJ2-5; maybe TRBD2 (6 bases). Germline CDR1 reads MNHEY; CDR2 reads SMNVEV (reference sequence). CDR3 length equals 14 residues. V lost 2 bases, J lost 5 bases, and 12 bases lay in between.

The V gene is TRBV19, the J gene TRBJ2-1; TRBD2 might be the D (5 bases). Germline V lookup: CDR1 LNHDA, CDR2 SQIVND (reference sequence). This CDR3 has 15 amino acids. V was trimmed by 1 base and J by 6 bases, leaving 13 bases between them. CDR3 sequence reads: CASSIVWGEPNEQFF. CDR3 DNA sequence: TGTGCCAGTAGTATAGTCTGGGGAGAGCCCAATGAGCAGTTCTTC.

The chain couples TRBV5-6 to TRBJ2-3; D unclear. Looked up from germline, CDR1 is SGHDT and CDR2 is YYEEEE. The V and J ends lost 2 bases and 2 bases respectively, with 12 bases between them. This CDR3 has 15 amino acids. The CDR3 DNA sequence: TGTGCCAGCAGCTTTGGTGGCGCCACCACAGATACGCAGTATTTT. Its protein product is CASSFGGATTDTQYF.

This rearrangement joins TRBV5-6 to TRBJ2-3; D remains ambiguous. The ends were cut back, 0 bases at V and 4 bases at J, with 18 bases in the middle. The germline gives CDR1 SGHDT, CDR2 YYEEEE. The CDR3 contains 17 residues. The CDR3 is CASSLVRGSSASDTQYF. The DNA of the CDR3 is TGTGCCAGCAGCTTGGTAAGAGGCTCGAGCGCCTCAGATACGCAGTATTTT.